This T cell receptor beta chain was sequenced during a study of identical twins. Study observations and caveats: Analyses of zero insertions could, in part, be confounded by invariant MAIT and iNKT cells. Twins shared out-of-frame alpha sequences with excess low generation probability.

V lost 4 bases, J lost 5 bases, and 14 bases lay in between. The CDR3 is 14 amino acids. Germline V gene lookup returns CDR1 SGHTA and CDR2 FQGNSA. This clonotype turned up a few times. The antigen remains undetermined. MiXCR, run by TCRdb on the 5' RACE reads, gives a single entry per CDR3 protein. Of about 1.7 million distinct CDR3 sequences listed, about 32% are singletons. The specimen sequenced was cord blood. This clonotype was obtained from a newborn girl in good health. The chain joins TRBV7-2 to TRBJ1-2; TRBD1 is a possible D gene (5 bases). The DNA for the CDR3 is TGTGCCAGCAGCTCCCCGGGACTGGGTTATGGCTACACCTTC. Its protein product is CASSSPGLGYGYTF.